Each of the 23 T cell receptor beta chains below was sequenced from the same sample in a study of T cell responses to AZD1222 COVID-19 vaccine. TCRdb keeps only in-frame clones here, not all; method: immunoSEQ multiplex PCR. The sample has about 120,000 clones, around 94% seen once. The input for sequencing was peripheral blood, taken on day 0 of AZD1222 vaccination. Receptor source: an adult in good health.

In its sample, this clone was seen once. This chain uses TRBV7-9 with TRBJ1-1, with 10 nucleotides matching TRBD1. Germline V gives CDR1 SEHNR, CDR2 FQNEAQ (reference sequence). There are 15 residues in the CDR3. The V gene end was trimmed by 5 bases and the J gene end by 4 bases; junction bases not matched to a gene: 7. The CDR3 loop reads CASSPPGQGTTEAFF. In nucleotides, the CDR3 is TGTGCCAGCAGCCCACCGGGACAGGGGACCACTGAAGCTTTCTTT.

The rearrangement uses TRBV5-5 and TRBJ1-4; 8 nucleotides align to TRBD1. Germline lookup yields CDR1 SGHKS and CDR2 YYEKEE (reference sequence). The V segment lost 0 bases and the J segment 8 bases; nucleotides outside the gene matches: 6. CDR3 length equals 15 residues. CDR3 bases: TGTGCCAGCAGCTTGGACAGGGGGTGGGAGGAAAAACTGTTTTTT. As protein: CASSLDRGWEEKLFF.

CDR3: CASSFRTVQTYEQYF. CDR3 nucleotides: TGTGCCAGCAGTTTTCGGACAGTTCAAACCTACGAGCAGTACTTC. The rearrangement links TRBV28 to TRBJ2-7, with a weak D call TRBD1 (6 bases). The V and J ends lost 3 bases and 2 bases respectively, with 14 bases between them. The CDR3 extends over 15 amino acids. CDR1 is MDHEN, CDR2 SYDVKM, per germline.

The genes are TRBV27 and TRBJ2-5; 7 positions agree with TRBD2. After removal of 5 bases from V and 4 bases from J, the junction contained 7 bases not matched to a gene. Germline V gene data show CDR1 as MNHEY and CDR2 as SMNVEV (reference sequence). CDR3 length: 14 amino acids. CDR3 region: CASSPRGDGETQYF. In nucleotides, the CDR3 is TGTGCCAGCAGTCCCCGGGGGGACGGAGAGACCCAGTACTTC.

The gene calls are TRBV5-1 and TRBJ1-2, with D unresolved. Germline CDR1 is SGHRS and CDR2 is YFSETQ. Trimming stripped 4 bases from V and 4 bases from J, with 11 bases between. CDR3 length: 13 amino acids. The CDR3 here is CASSQGRTYGYTF. The CDR3 region has the DNA TGCGCCAGCAGCCAAGGACGGACCTATGGCTACACCTTC. Full variable domain (remainder filled in from reference TRBV5-1 and TRBJ1-2): KAGVTQTPRYLIKTRGQQVTLSCSPISGHRSVSWYQQTPGQGLQFLFEYFSETQRNKGNFPGRFSGRQFSNSRSEMNVSTLELGDSALYLCASSQGRTYGYTFGSGTRLTVV.

This chain links TRBV19 with TRBJ1-1; D uncertain. The germline V gene encodes CDR1 LNHDA and CDR2 SQIVND (reference sequence). The CDR3 extends over 16 amino acids. Trimming took 3 bases from V and 6 from J, leaving 20 bases between them. CDR3 loop: CASSIPLGREGAEAFF. The CDR3 bases are TGTGCCAGTAGTATCCCCCTAGGACGGGAAGGAGCTGAAGCTTTCTTT.

The DNA for the CDR3 is TGTGCCAGCAGCCCACCGGGACACCTCTACGAGCAGTACTTC. The encoded protein is CASSPPGHLYEQYF. This sequence joins TRBV3-1 (or the pseudogene TRBV3-2) and TRBJ2-7, with a weak D call TRBD1 (6 bases). This CDR3 spans 14 amino acids. With 4 bases removed from V and 3 bases from J, the gap between germline ends came to 13 bases. CDR1 and CDR2 from the germline V gene are LGHDT and YNNKEL (reference sequence).

The chain's CDR3 is CASSLSRRDYSSYEQYF. CDR3 nucleotides: TGTGCCAGCAGTTTGTCTCGCCGGGACTACTCTTCCTACGAGCAGTACTTC. The V call is TRBV27, the J call TRBJ2-7, with 7 bases identical to TRBD2. Trimming took 3 bases from V and 1 from J; bases not matched to a gene: 12. This CDR3 has 17 residues. Germline V gene lookup returns CDR1 MNHEY and CDR2 SMNVEV (reference sequence).

The J gene is TRBJ1-1, the V gene TRBV5-6; D remains unclear. CDR1 SGHDT and CDR2 YYEEEE come from the germline V gene. Between the trimmed V and J ends, which lost 0 bases and 3 bases, there was a span of 9 bases. This CDR3 has 14 amino acids. The DNA for the CDR3 is TGTGCCAGCAGCTTGGTAGGGTTGTACACTGAAGCTTTCTTT. Its protein product is CASSLVGLYTEAFF. The full variable domain, its missing parts supplied by reference TRBV5-6 and TRBJ1-1, is DAGVTQSPTHLIKTRGQQVTLRCSPKSGHDTVSWYQQALGQGPQFIFQYYEEEERQRGNFPDRFSGHQFPNYSSELNVNALLLGDSALYLCASSLVGLYTEAFFGQGTRLTVV.

The rearrangement links TRBV7-9 to TRBJ1-5; no firm D call. The length of the CDR3 is 13 residues. V shed 1 base and J shed 5 bases, with 6 bases lying between them. Germline V gene data show CDR1 as SEHNR and CDR2 as FQNEAQ (reference sequence). The CDR3, as DNA: TGTGCCAGCAGCTTAGTTTTGGATCAGCCCCAGCATTTT. Translation gives CASSLVLDQPQHF.

The chain combines TRBV11-2 with TRBJ2-7; either TRBD1 or TRBD2 may fit D (6 bases each). This CDR3 has 16 residues. V was shortened by 5 bases and J by 5 bases, with 22 bases between the two germline ends. Germline V gives CDR1 SGHAT, CDR2 FQNNGV. The CDR3 region is CASSAGTMTRGDEQYF. The CDR3 nucleotides are TGTGCCAGCAGCGCTGGGACAATGACGCGGGGAGACGAGCAGTACTTC. The variable domain in full, completed from reference TRBV11-2 and TRBJ2-7, reads EAGVAQSPRYKIIEKRQSVAFWCNPISGHATLYWYQQILGQGPKLLIQFQNNGVVDDSQLPKDRFSAERLKGVDSTLKIQPAKLEDSAVYLCASSAGTMTRGDEQYFGPGTRLTVT.

The genes are TRBV30 and TRBJ1-5; the D gene is possibly TRBD1 (6 bases). Between the trimmed V and J ends, which lost 3 bases and 11 bases, there was a span of 14 bases. CDR1 GTSNPN and CDR2 SVGIG come from the germline V gene (reference sequence). The CDR3 length is 12 residues. CDR3 residues: CAWSNRGTSQHF. The CDR3 DNA follows: TGTGCCTGGAGCAATAGGGGGACATCCCAGCATTTT. The full variable domain, rest sourced from reference TRBV30 and TRBJ1-5, is SQTIHQWPATLVQPVGSPLSLECTVEGTSNPNLYWYRQAAGRGLQLLFYSVGIGQISSEVPQNLSASRPQDRQFILSSKKLLLSDSGFYLCAWSNRGTSQHFGDGTRLSIL.

The rearrangement joins TRBV27 to TRBJ1-1, with a tentative D call TRBD1 (5 bases). CDR1 is MNHEY, CDR2 SMNVEV, per germline (reference sequence). The CDR3 consists of 14 residues. Trimming stripped 5 bases from V and 1 base from J, with 11 bases between. CDR3 in DNA: TGTGCCAGCAGTGTCCAGGGAGGGAACACTGAAGCTTTCTTT. Protein sequence: CASSVQGGNTEAFF.

The chain recombines TRBV7-3 with TRBJ1-1; 10 bases map to TRBD1. The germline gives CDR1 SGHTA, CDR2 FQGTGA. V was pared by 2 bases and J by 11 bases, with 5 bases of the junction left unmatched. This CDR3 is built from 13 residues. The DNA for the CDR3 is TGTGCCAGCAGCTTAGGGACAGGGGATAGCGCTTTCTTT. Amino acids: CASSLGTGDSAFF.

The chain couples TRBV5-1 to TRBJ2-2; TRBD1 aligns across 9 bases. The germline V gene encodes CDR1 SGHRS and CDR2 YFSETQ. V gave up 4 bases and J gave up 4 bases; unmatched junction bases: 8. CDR3 length: 16 amino acids. CDR3 sequence reads: CASSLRDRDGTGELFF. Here the CDR3 DNA reads TGCGCCAGCAGCCTCCGGGACAGGGACGGCACCGGGGAGCTGTTTTTT. The variable domain in full, with the rest retrieved from reference TRBV5-1 and TRBJ2-2, is KAGVTQTPRYLIKTRGQQVTLSCSPISGHRSVSWYQQTPGQGLQFLFEYFSETQRNKGNFPGRFSGRQFSNSRSEMNVSTLELGDSALYLCASSLRDRDGTGELFFGEGSRLTVL.

V is TRBV9 and J is TRBJ2-2, with 8 positions matching TRBD2. The V segment lost 0 bases and the J segment 4 bases; nucleotides outside the gene matches: 5. From germline, CDR1 is SGDLS and CDR2 YYNGEE. The CDR3 loop spans 16 amino acids. The CDR3 coding sequence is TGTGCCAGCAGCGTAGAGCCGGGGGGGACCACCGGGGAGCTGTTTTTT. The encoded protein is CASSVEPGGTTGELFF. The whole variable domain, remainder taken from reference TRBV9 and TRBJ2-2, is DSGVTQTPKHLITATGQRVTLRCSPRSGDLSVYWYQQSLDQGLQFLIQYYNGEERAKGNILERFSAQQFPDLHSELNLSSLELGDSALYFCASSVEPGGTTGELFFGEGSRLTVL.

The chain recombines TRBV4-2 with TRBJ1-4; unclear D gene. Germline V gives CDR1 LGHNA, CDR2 YNFKEQ. The V end lost 4 bases, the J end lost 0 bases, and 18 bases lay between the germline ends. The CDR3 loop spans 18 amino acids. CDR3 nucleotide sequence: TGTGCCAGCAGCCTCAGGTTAATGGACCGCGCAACTAATGAAAAACTGTTTTTT. Amino acids: CASSLRLMDRATNEKLFF.

This clone has a single count. CDR3 coding DNA: TGTGCCAGCGGAGCGCTCCGGGGGTCCTACAATGAGCAGTTCTTC. Its protein is CASGALRGSYNEQFF. This rearrangement joins TRBV11-2 to TRBJ2-1, with D perhaps TRBD2 (6 bases). CDR1 is SGHAT and CDR2 is FQNNGV in the germline V gene. CDR3 size: 15 residues. V was clipped by 8 bases and J by 1 base, with 15 bases between them.

This chain joins TRBV19 and TRBJ2-3, with 11 bases matching TRBD1. The CDR3 consists of 15 residues. Germline V gene lookup returns CDR1 LNHDA and CDR2 SQIVND (reference sequence). V was clipped by 9 bases and J by 5 bases; unmatched bases: 10. CDR3: CASSPPGQGGDTQYF. CDR3 sequence (DNA): TGTGCCAGCTCACCTCCGGGACAGGGGGGAGATACGCAGTATTTT.

The rearrangement joins TRBV28 to TRBJ1-1; D remains unclear. The length of the CDR3 is 13 residues. The germline V and J ends were trimmed by 8 bases and 4 bases, with 14 bases remaining between them. CDR1 and CDR2 from the germline V gene are MDHEN and SYDVKM. The CDR3 is CASASGRSTEAFF. The DNA of the CDR3 is TGTGCCAGCGCGTCCGGGAGAAGCACTGAAGCTTTCTTT. Together with reference TRBV28 and TRBJ1-1, the CDR3 gives the full variable domain: DVKVTQSSRYLVKRTGEKVFLECVQDMDHENMFWYRQDPGLGLRLIYFSYDVKMKEKGDIPEGYSVSREKKERFSLILESASTNQTSMYLCASASGRSTEAFFGQGTRLTVV.

The rearrangement links TRBV29-1 to TRBJ2-3; no clear D gene. CDR1 SQVTM and CDR2 ANQGSEA come from the germline V gene. V was cut by 0 bases and J by 6 bases, with 7 bases left in between. This CDR3 is 12 amino acids long. CDR3 bases: TGCAGCGTTGAAGATGGTGGGGATACGCAGTATTTT. This encodes CSVEDGGDTQYF.

This chain uses TRBV29-1 with TRBJ2-1; D gene unclear. V lost 1 base and J lost 6, with 10 bases in between. Germline loops: CDR1 SQVTM, CDR2 ANQGSEA. CDR3 length: 13 residues. CDR3 loop: CSVEAVLGNEQFF. CDR3 nucleotide sequence: TGCAGCGTTGAAGCGGTCTTAGGCAATGAGCAGTTCTTC.

V and J are TRBV6-2 or TRBV6-3 and TRBJ1-4, with unresolved D. CDR3 size: 11 residues. The germline CDR1 and CDR2 sequences are MNHEY and SVGEGT. The germline V and J ends were trimmed by 6 bases and 7 bases, with 6 bases remaining between them. The CDR3 DNA reads as TGTGCCAGCAGCGAGGGTGAAAAACTGTTTTTT. Its protein product is CASSEGEKLFF.